This is a list of T cell receptor beta chains from one sample in a study of blood T cell repertoires in COVID-19. Produced via immunoSEQ multiplex PCR; TCRdb's table is partial and in-frame only. Here the sample spans 45,000 to 65,000 clones, more than 80% being singletons. Sequenced material: peripheral blood. These receptors were taken from a human donor in a cohort sampled during active COVID-19. CDR3s include the opening cysteine and the closing phenylalanine or tryptophan. A D gene is named only where the DNA matches it firmly. Clone size appears in some rows only: once, few, many, or a class for an expanded clone.

TRBV7-8	18	TRBJ2-2	few	TRBD1	CASSPLVLRGKNTGELFF	TGTGCCAGCAGCCCACTCGTCCTCAGGGGGAAGAACACCGGGGAGCTGTTTTTT
TRBV6-4	17	TRBJ2-1	.	.	CASSPLGGPPGLNEQFF	TGTGCCAGCTCTCCGCTGGGAGGACCACCGGGTCTGAATGAGCAGTTCTTC
TRBV7-8	14	TRBJ1-1	.	TRBD1	CASSLVTGGTEAFF	TGTGCCAGCAGCTTAGTAACAGGGGGCACTGAAGCTTTCTTT
TRBV6-2/TRBV6-3	14	TRBJ1-1	few	.	CASSFIGRGTEAFF	TGTGCCAGCAGTTTTATAGGGAGGGGAACTGAAGCTTTCTTT
TRBV7-9	17	TRBJ2-7	.	TRBD1	CASSPTWGTGNTYEQYF	TGTGCCAGCAGCCCCACTTGGGGGACAGGGAATACCTACGAGCAGTACTTC
TRBV4-2	14	TRBJ1-2	.	.	CASSQEQEGRGYTF	TGTGCCAGCAGCCAAGAACAGGAGGGCAGGGGCTACACCTTC
TRBV5-4	13	TRBJ1-1	.	TRBD1	CASSSETGVAAFF	TGTGCCAGCAGCTCGGAGACAGGGGTAGCAGCTTTCTTT
TRBV11-3	16	TRBJ2-2	.	TRBD1	CASSVDDRGGTGELFF	TGTGCCAGCAGCGTAGATGACAGGGGGGGGACCGGGGAGCTGTTTTTT
TRBV19	14	TRBJ1-6	once	TRBD1	CARGQGGLGSPLHF	TGTGCCAGAGGACAGGGTGGATTGGGTTCACCCCTCCACTTT
TRBV27	17	TRBJ2-3	.	.	CASSFGVRAALTDTQYF	TGTGCCAGCAGTTTTGGGGTGAGAGCGGCGCTTACAGATACGCAGTATTTT
TRBV11-2	13	TRBJ1-6	.	.	CASSLNRASPLHF	TGTGCCAGCAGCTTGAACAGGGCTTCACCCCTCCACTTT
TRBV4-1	17	TRBJ1-3	once	.	CASSQDRGGSSGNTIYF	TGCGCCAGCAGCCAAGATAGGGGGGGTTCCTCTGGAAACACCATATATTTT
TRBV10-3	14	TRBJ1-1	.	.	CAISEPSVQGAAFF	TGTGCCATCAGTGAGCCCTCGGTACAGGGTGCAGCTTTCTTT
TRBV5-1	15	TRBJ1-4	.	.	CASSLVAGKNEKLFF	TGCGCCAGCAGCTTGGTAGCGGGAAAGAATGAAAAACTGTTTTTT
TRBV7-9	14	TRBJ2-3	.	.	CASSLRVFTDTQYF	TGTGCCAGCAGCCTACGGGTGTTCACAGATACGCAGTATTTT
TRBV10-3	16	TRBJ1-1	.	TRBD1	CAISEFQDRVGTEAFF	TGTGCCATCAGTGAGTTTCAGGACAGGGTAGGGACTGAAGCTTTCTTT
TRBV29-1	12	TRBJ1-1	.	TRBD1	CSVRGLNTEAFF	TGCAGCGTCAGGGGGCTAAACACTGAAGCTTTCTTT
TRBV28	15	TRBJ1-2	.	TRBD1	CASSLGGQGDYGYTF	TGTGCCAGCAGTTTAGGGGGGCAGGGGGACTATGGCTACACCTTC
TRBV7-7	17	TRBJ2-1	.	TRBD1	CASSLSPGQGAYNEQFF	TGTGCTAGCAGCTTATCCCCGGGACAGGGGGCCTACAATGAGCAGTTCTTC
TRBV19	14	TRBJ2-5	.	TRBD1	CASSTQGVQETQYF	TGTGCCAGTAGTACACAGGGGGTCCAAGAGACCCAGTACTTC
TRBV2	16	TRBJ1-3	.	TRBD1	CASGKGQGSLGDTIYF	TGTGCCAGCGGGAAGGGACAGGGGTCCCTGGGGGACACCATATATTTT
TRBV5-1	15	TRBJ1-4	once	TRBD1	CASSTGDRRGEKLFF	TGCGCCAGCAGCACCGGGGACAGGCGTGGTGAAAAACTGTTTTTT
TRBV11-2	17	TRBJ2-3	.	TRBD2	CASSLFGVSGVTDTQYF	TGTGCCAGCAGCTTATTCGGGGTTAGCGGGGTCACAGATACGCAGTATTTT
TRBV6-5	15	TRBJ2-7	.	.	CASSYSPESHYEQYF	TGTGCCAGCAGTTACTCCCCTGAGAGCCACTACGAGCAGTACTTC
TRBV6-2/TRBV6-3	14	TRBJ1-2	.	TRBD1	CASSPRTGGNGYTF	TGTGCCAGCAGTCCCCGGACAGGGGGCAATGGCTACACCTTC
TRBV7-2	16	TRBJ1-1	few	.	CASRTFGSGVNTEAFF	TGTGCCAGCAGGACTTTTGGTTCGGGGGTAAACACTGAAGCTTTCTTT
TRBV7-8	15	TRBJ2-7	once	TRBD1	CASSLGDRGPSEQYF	TGTGCCAGCAGCTTAGGGGACAGGGGGCCATCAGAGCAGTACTTC
TRBV7-2	16	TRBJ2-3	once	TRBD2	CASSFFSGDITDTQYF	TGTGCCAGCAGCTTCTTTAGCGGGGACATCACAGATACGCAGTATTTT
TRBV21-1	15	TRBJ1-5	.	.	CASSKRGVGDQPQHF	TGTGCCAGCAGCAAACGGGGGGTCGGGGATCAGCCCCAGCATTTT
TRBV6-2/TRBV6-3	17	TRBJ2-2	.	TRBD1	CASSYSSGTGDTGELFF	TGTGCCAGCAGTTACTCTTCTGGGACAGGGGACACCGGGGAGCTGTTTTTT
TRBV27	16	TRBJ2-7	once	TRBD2	CASSFGTSGGAYEQYF	TGTGCCAGCAGTTTCGGGACTAGCGGGGGGGCGTACGAGCAGTACTTC
TRBV9	15	TRBJ1-4	.	TRBD1	CASSPQTGLSEKLFF	TGTGCCAGCAGCCCCCAGACAGGGCTCTCCGAAAAACTGTTTTTT
TRBV6-1	16	TRBJ2-7	.	.	CASSETSGSSSYEQYF	TGTGCCAGCAGTGAAACGTCAGGCAGCAGCTCCTACGAGCAGTACTTC
TRBV7-6	16	TRBJ2-1	.	TRBD2	CASSLLTSGGYNEQFF	TGTGCCAGCAGCTTGTTGACTAGCGGGGGGTACAATGAGCAGTTCTTC
TRBV3-1/TRBV3-2	15	TRBJ1-2	once	TRBD1	CASSHSDRGLYGYTF	TGTGCCAGCAGCCACTCTGACAGGGGATTGTATGGCTACACCTTC
TRBV9	14	TRBJ1-1	.	.	CASSARGGGTEAFF	TGTGCCAGCAGCGCCCGAGGGGGGGGCACTGAAGCTTTCTTT
TRBV2	12	TRBJ2-7	.	.	CASTLLAYEQYF	TGTGCCAGCACCCTACTGGCCTACGAGCAGTACTTC
TRBV9	14	TRBJ2-1	.	.	CASSVLGPRNEQFF	TGTGCCAGCAGCGTCTTGGGCCCCCGCAATGAGCAGTTCTTC
TRBV4-3	16	TRBJ2-1	.	.	CASSPYLALTYNEQFF	TGCGCCAGCAGCCCTTATCTAGCGTTAACCTACAATGAGCAGTTCTTC
TRBV14	14	TRBJ1-4	.	.	CASSQGGGNEKLFF	TGTGCCAGCAGCCAAGGAGGGGGTAATGAAAAACTGTTTTTT
TRBV2	15	TRBJ1-5	few	.	CASSKEGLGNQPQHF	TGTGCCAGCAGTAAAGAGGGGCTAGGCAATCAGCCCCAGCATTTT
TRBV9	13	TRBJ2-7	few	TRBD2	CASSVGGGDEQYF	TGTGCCAGCAGCGTAGGCGGGGGGGACGAGCAGTACTTC
TRBV5-4	17	TRBJ2-3	.	TRBD1	CASSLYGQASVTDTQYF	TGTGCCAGCAGCTTGTATGGACAGGCCTCAGTCACAGATACGCAGTATTTT
TRBV7-3	14	TRBJ2-7	.	.	CASSLSGSGYEQYF	TGTGCCAGCAGCTTATCCGGGTCAGGGTACGAGCAGTACTTC
TRBV9	16	TRBJ2-1	.	TRBD2	CASSVGEGLPPNEQFF	TGTGCCAGCAGCGTAGGGGAGGGATTGCCCCCAAATGAGCAGTTCTTC
TRBV7-2	15	TRBJ1-1	.	.	CASSFTGPGSTEAFF	TGTGCCAGCAGCTTTACGGGTCCGGGGAGCACTGAAGCTTTCTTT
TRBV30	16	TRBJ1-1	.	TRBD1	CAWRGQGYRENTEAFF	TGTGCCTGGAGGGGACAGGGTTATCGGGAGAACACTGAAGCTTTCTTT
TRBV5-1	15	TRBJ2-2	.	TRBD1	CASSLRQGDTGELFF	TGCGCCAGCAGCCTACGACAGGGGGACACCGGGGAGCTGTTTTTT
TRBV7-7	15	TRBJ1-3	.	TRBD1	CARMTGDYSGNTIYF	TGTGCCAGGATGACAGGGGACTACTCTGGAAACACCATATATTTT
TRBV6-6	15	TRBJ2-2	few	.	CASRIDRLNTGELFF	TGTGCCAGCAGGATAGACAGGTTGAACACCGGGGAGCTGTTTTTT
TRBV7-9	14	TRBJ1-4	.	TRBD1	CASSFRGTNEKLFF	TGTGCCAGCAGCTTCAGGGGGACTAATGAAAAACTGTTTTTT
TRBV2	15	TRBJ1-4	.	TRBD1	CASSSGQGANEKLFF	TGTGCCAGCTCGTCGGGACAGGGGGCTAATGAAAAACTGTTTTTT
TRBV6-5	13	TRBJ2-5	.	.	CASSYAGSGAQYF	TGTGCCAGCAGTTACGCGGGAAGTGGGGCCCAGTACTTC
TRBV5-1	15	TRBJ2-3	.	TRBD1	CASSFTGGYGDTQYF	TGCGCCAGCAGCTTCACAGGGGGGTATGGAGATACGCAGTATTTT
TRBV6-5	15	TRBJ2-7	.	.	CASSYGGLGSYEQYF	TGTGCCAGCAGTTACGGGGGCCTGGGCTCCTACGAGCAGTACTTC
TRBV6-4	14	TRBJ1-2	.	.	CASSDSDGVYGYTF	TGTGCCAGCAGTGACTCGGACGGGGTCTATGGCTACACCTTC
TRBV2	17	TRBJ1-3	.	TRBD1	CASSEIGQGFSGNTIYF	TGTGCCAGCAGTGAAATAGGACAGGGGTTCTCTGGAAACACCATATATTTT
TRBV4-1	18	TRBJ2-3	.	TRBD2	CASSQEFGQRGGTDTQYF	TGCGCCAGCAGCCAAGAATTCGGCCAGCGGGGGGGGACAGATACGCAGTATTTT